This entry is about one TCR beta chain. What it binds is unknown. Any patient presenting with uncontrolled infection, other autoimmune disease, pregnancy or lactation was left out. The diagnostic basis comprised clinical symptoms, serum thyroxine and TRAb, thyroid ultrasound and orbital computed tomography. RNA transcripts yielded amplified TCR beta CDR3 regions. Initially, a first-round RT-PCR of the TCR CDR3 employed the HTBI primer set. TCRdb passed the multiplex PCR reads through MiXCR, listing each CDR3 protein once. The table includes more than 500,000 distinct CDR3 sequences, 40% to 50% detected once. Deletions cut 2 bases from V and 5 bases from J, with 12 bases between. This CDR3 is 14 amino acids long. Germline V gene lookup returns CDR1 SGHTA and CDR2 FQGNSA. These data come from a study of T cells in Graves' hyperthyroidism and ophthalmopathy. Study-level findings and limits: Most expanded thyroid clonotypes above 0.001 also appeared in blood.

The source of this sequence is an adult woman with Graves' disease, either hyperthyroidism or ophthalmopathy (not recorded which). The chain recombines TRBV7-2 with TRBJ2-5; D is perhaps TRBD1 (6 bases). The sequenced material came from peripheral blood or thyroid tissue (not recorded which). For the CDR3, the DNA is TGTGCCAGCAGCTTAAGGTCAGGGGAGGAGACCCAGTACTTC. This gives the protein CASSLRSGEETQYF.